The clone carrying this T cell receptor beta chain came up a few times. An end of the junction does not agree with germline; a read error may underlie this. Time point in this sample: newly diagnosed GD, antithyroid drugs for less than 3 months. The TCR library used RNA extracted from PBMCs. Tubes containing EDTA received 7 to 10 milliliters of drawn peripheral blood. These data are taken from a study of regulatory T cells in long-lasting Graves disease. With iRepertoire HTBI primers and Arm-PCR of CDR3 regions, TCR beta libraries were built. TCRdb itself ran the multiplex PCR reads through MiXCR, one entry per CDR3 protein. The sample holds about 220,000 distinct CDR3 sequences, roughly a fifth seen once. These sequences were also reported in another study, on T cells in Graves' hyperthyroidism and ophthalmopathy.

The receptor comes from a woman between 25 and 40 years old with Graves disease. This sample comprised peripheral blood mononuclear cells (PBMCs), obtained at new diagnosis, from a patient treated with antithyroid drugs.

The CDR3 sequence is CASSFSPTSEKLFF. CDR3 DNA: TGCGCCAGCAGCTTCAGCCCTACTAGTGAAAAACTGTTTTTT. V usage is TRBV4-1 and J usage is TRBJ1-4, with D uncertain. CDR1 is MGHRA, CDR2 YSYEKL, per germline. There are 14 residues in the CDR3.